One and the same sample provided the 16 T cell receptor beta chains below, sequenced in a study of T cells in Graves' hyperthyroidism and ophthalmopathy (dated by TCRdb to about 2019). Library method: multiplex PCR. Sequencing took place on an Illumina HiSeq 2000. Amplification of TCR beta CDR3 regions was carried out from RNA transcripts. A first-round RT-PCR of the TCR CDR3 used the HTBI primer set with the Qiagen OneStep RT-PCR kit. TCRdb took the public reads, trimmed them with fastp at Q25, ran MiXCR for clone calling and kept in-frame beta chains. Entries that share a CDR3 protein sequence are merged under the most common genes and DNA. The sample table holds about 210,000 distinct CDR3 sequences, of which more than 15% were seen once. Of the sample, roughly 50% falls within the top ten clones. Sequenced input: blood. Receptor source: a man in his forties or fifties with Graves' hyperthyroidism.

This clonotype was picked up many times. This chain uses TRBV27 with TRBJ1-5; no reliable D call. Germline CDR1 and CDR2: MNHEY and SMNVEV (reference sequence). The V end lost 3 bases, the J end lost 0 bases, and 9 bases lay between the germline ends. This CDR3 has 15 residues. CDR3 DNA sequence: TGTGCCAGCAGTTTGAAGGGATATAGCAATCAGCCCCAGCATTTT. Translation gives CASSLKGYSNQPQHF.

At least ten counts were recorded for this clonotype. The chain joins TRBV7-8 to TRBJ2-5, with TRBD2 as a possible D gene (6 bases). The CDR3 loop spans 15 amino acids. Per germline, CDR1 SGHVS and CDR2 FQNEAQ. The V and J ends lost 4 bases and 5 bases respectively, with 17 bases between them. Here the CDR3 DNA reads TGTGCCAGCAGCTCACTTAGCGGTGCATGGGAGACCCAGTACTTC. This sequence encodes CASSSLSGAWETQYF.

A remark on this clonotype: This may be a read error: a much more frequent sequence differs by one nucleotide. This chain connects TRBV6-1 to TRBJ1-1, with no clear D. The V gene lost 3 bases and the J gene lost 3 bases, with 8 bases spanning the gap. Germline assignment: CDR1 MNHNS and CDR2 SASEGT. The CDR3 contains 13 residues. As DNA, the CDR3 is TGTGCCAGCAGTGAGGCAGTTGACACTGAAGCTTTCTTT. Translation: CASSEAVDTEAFF.

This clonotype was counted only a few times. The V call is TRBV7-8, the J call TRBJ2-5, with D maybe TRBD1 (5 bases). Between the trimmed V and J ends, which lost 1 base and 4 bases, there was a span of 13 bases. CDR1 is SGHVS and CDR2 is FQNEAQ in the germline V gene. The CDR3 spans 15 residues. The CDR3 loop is CASSLDSGLVETQYF. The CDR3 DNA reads TGTGCCAGCAGCTTAGATTCAGGGCTGGTAGAGACCCAGTACTTC.

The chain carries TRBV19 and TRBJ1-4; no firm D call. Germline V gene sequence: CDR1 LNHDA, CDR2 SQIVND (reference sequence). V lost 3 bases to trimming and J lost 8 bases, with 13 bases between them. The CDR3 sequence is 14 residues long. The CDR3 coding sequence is TGTGCCAGTAGTATTGGAGGGCCGAAGGAAAAACTGTTTTTT. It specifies CASSIGGPKEKLFF. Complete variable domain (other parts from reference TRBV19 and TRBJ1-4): DGGITQSPKYLFRKEGQNVTLSCEQNLNHDAMYWYRQDPGQGLRLIYYSQIVNDFQKGDIAEGYSVSREKKESFPLTVTSAQKNPTAFYLCASSIGGPKEKLFFGSGTQLSVL.

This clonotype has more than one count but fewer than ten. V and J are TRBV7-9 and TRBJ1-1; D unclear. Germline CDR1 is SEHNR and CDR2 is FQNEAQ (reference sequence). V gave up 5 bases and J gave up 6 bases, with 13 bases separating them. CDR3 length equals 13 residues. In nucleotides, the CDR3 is TGTGCCAGCAGCCCCCAGACCAGCGCTGAAGCTTTCTTT. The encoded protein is CASSPQTSAEAFF.

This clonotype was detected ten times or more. The chain's CDR3 is CASSLEANQPQHF. CDR3 sequence (DNA): TGCGCCAGCAGCTTGGAGGCTAACCAGCCCCAGCATTTT. The chain recombines TRBV5-1 with TRBJ1-5; no definite D call. Germline CDR1 SGHRS, CDR2 YFSETQ. CDR3 size: 13 residues. The V and J ends lost 0 bases and 7 bases respectively, with 8 bases between them.

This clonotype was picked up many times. CDR3 protein: CASSELVRTGQAYGYTF. The CDR3 DNA follows: TGTGCCAGCAGTGAACTTGTCAGGACAGGGCAGGCCTATGGCTACACCTTC. V usage is TRBV6-1 and J usage is TRBJ1-2, with 8 bases identical to TRBD1. Per germline, CDR1 MNHNS and CDR2 SASEGT. The CDR3 contains 17 residues. Trimming cost V 2 bases and J 4 bases; bases outside gene matches: 12.

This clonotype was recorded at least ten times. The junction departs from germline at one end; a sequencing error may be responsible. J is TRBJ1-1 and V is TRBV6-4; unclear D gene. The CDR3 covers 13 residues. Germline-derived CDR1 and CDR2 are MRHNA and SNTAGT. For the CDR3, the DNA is TGTGCCAGCAGTGACTCGAATGCAGACGGGATGATCTTT. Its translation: CASSDSNADGMIF.

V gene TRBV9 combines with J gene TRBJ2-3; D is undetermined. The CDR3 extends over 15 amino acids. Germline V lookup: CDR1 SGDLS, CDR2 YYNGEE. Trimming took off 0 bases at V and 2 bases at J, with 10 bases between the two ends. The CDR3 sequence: CASSVGLEPTDTQYF. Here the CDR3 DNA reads TGTGCCAGCAGCGTAGGTCTAGAACCCACAGATACGCAGTATTTT.

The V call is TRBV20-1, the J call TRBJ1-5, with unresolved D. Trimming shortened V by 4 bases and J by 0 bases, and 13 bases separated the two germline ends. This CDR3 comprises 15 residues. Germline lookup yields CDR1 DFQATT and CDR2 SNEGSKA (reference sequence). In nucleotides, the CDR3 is TGCAGTGCTAAATTAGAAAACCATAGCAATCAGCCCCAGCATTTT. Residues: CSAKLENHSNQPQHF.

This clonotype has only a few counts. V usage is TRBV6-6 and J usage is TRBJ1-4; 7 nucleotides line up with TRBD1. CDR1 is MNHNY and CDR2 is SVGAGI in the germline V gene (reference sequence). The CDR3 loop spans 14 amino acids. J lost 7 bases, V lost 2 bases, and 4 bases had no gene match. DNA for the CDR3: TGTGCCAGCAGTTACGGTGCAGGGGGTGAAAAACTGTTTTTT. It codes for CASSYGAGGEKLFF.

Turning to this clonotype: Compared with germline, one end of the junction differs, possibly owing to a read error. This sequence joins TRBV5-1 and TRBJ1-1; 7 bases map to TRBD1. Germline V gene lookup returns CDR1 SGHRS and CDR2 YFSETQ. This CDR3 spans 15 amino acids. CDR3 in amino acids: CASSLGQGGNTEALF. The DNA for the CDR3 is TGCGCCAGCAGCTTGGGACAGGGAGGGAACACTGAAGCTCTCTTT.

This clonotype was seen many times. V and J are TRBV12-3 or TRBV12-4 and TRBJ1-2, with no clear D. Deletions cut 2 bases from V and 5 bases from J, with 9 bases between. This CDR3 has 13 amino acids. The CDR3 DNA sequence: TGTGCCAGCAGTTTATTAACGGTTTATGGCTACACCTTC. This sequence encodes CASSLLTVYGYTF.

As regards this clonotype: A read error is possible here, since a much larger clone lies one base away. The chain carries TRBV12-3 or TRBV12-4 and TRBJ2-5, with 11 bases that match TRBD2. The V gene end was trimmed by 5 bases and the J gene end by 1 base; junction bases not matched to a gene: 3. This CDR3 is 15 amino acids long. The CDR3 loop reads CASSLGTSGQETQYF. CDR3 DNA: TGTGCCAGCAGTCTGGGGACTAGCGGCCAAGAGACCCAGTACTTC.

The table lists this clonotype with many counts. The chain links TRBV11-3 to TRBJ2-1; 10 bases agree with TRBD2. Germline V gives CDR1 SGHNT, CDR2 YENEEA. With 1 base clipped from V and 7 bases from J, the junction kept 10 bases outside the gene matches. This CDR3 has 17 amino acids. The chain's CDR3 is CASSLGSWTSGLNEQFF. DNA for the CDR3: TGTGCCAGCAGCTTAGGATCATGGACTAGCGGCCTAAATGAGCAGTTCTTC. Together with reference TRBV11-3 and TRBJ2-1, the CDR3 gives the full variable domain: EAGVVQSPRYKIIEKKQPVAFWCNPISGHNTLYWYLQNLGQGPELLIRYENEEAVDDSQLPKDRFSAERLKGVDSTLKIQPAELGDSAVYLCASSLGSWTSGLNEQFFGPGTRLTVL.